Following are 25 T cell receptor beta chains from one sample sequenced in a study of T cell repertoires in cytomegalovirus infection. TCRdb re-analysed the reads in MiXCR, keeping a single row per CDR3 protein. The sample has roughly 150,000 distinct CDR3 sequences, 17% seen once. The sample taken for sequencing was CD8+ T cells from PBMCs. The receptor set was obtained from a human donor in good health (CMV status not recorded). Some clones in this sample may be carry-over from other donors' samples.

This clonotype came up many times. The chain employs TRBV6-2 or TRBV6-3 and TRBJ2-1; 8 bases fit TRBD2. Losses at the gene ends were 6 bases for V and 4 bases for J; bases not matched to a gene: 8. The CDR3 sequence is 15 residues long. Germline V CDR1 and CDR2: MNHEY, SVGEGT. CDR3 sequence reads: CASSSDGGGYNEQFF. The CDR3 DNA reads as TGTGCCAGCAGCTCAGATGGCGGGGGGTACAATGAGCAGTTCTTC.

This chain connects TRBV29-1 to TRBJ2-3; 11 bases line up with TRBD2. The germline V gene has CDR1 SQVTM and CDR2 ANQGSEA. V gave up 7 bases and J gave up 2 bases; unmatched junction bases: 8. The CDR3 covers 15 residues. The CDR3 DNA reads as TGCAGCGCACAGACTAGCGGGGATCACACAGATACGCAGTATTTT. Its translation: CSAQTSGDHTDTQYF.

The chain links TRBV28 to TRBJ2-7; tentative D call: TRBD1 (6 bases). This CDR3 region has 19 residues. CDR1 MDHEN and CDR2 SYDVKM come from the germline V gene. The V end lost 4 bases, the J end lost 7 bases, and 32 bases lay between the germline ends. In nucleotides, the CDR3 is TGTGCCAGCAGTTCCAGATTTAACAGGGAACTAAGCCCCGGGGTTGAGCAGTACTTC. This encodes CASSSRFNRELSPGVEQYF.

The table lists this clonotype with a few counts. The chain recombines TRBV6-6 with TRBJ1-1, with D maybe TRBD1 (5 bases). The CDR3 contains 13 residues. Trimming removed 5 bases from V and 4 bases from J, with 11 bases in between. Per the germline V gene, CDR1 is MNHNY and CDR2 is SVGAGI (reference sequence). The CDR3 region is CASSPGLGTEAFF. The CDR3 nucleotides read TGTGCCAGCAGTCCAGGGCTTGGCACTGAAGCTTTCTTT.

This clonotype appeared a few times. J is TRBJ2-3 and V is TRBV6-6; D is undetermined. Deletions cut 2 bases from V and 2 bases from J, with 8 bases between. CDR3 size: 14 residues. Germline V gene sequence: CDR1 MNHNY, CDR2 SVGAGI (reference sequence). The CDR3 loop reads CASSYLKVTDTQYF. CDR3 bases: TGTGCCAGCAGTTACCTAAAGGTCACAGATACGCAGTATTTT.

This clonotype appeared a few times. The chain carries TRBV12-3 or TRBV12-4 and TRBJ2-7; no firm D call. Trimming took 0 bases from V and 5 from J, leaving 8 bases between them. CDR3 length: 13 residues. The CDR3 sequence: CASSLAGSHEQYF. The CDR3 bases are TGTGCCAGCAGTTTAGCGGGAAGCCACGAGCAGTACTTC.

The rearrangement joins TRBV3-1 to TRBJ2-1; D is unclear. Germline V lookup: CDR1 LGHDT, CDR2 YNNKEL (reference sequence). V was clipped by 3 bases and J by 6 bases, with 15 bases between them. The CDR3 extends over 15 amino acids. Written as DNA, the CDR3 is TGTGCCAGCAGCCACTCCCTCCCCAAAGCCAATGAGCAGTTCTTC. Protein product: CASSHSLPKANEQFF.

This clonotype was seen many times. The chain has TRBV7-9 and TRBJ2-1; 15 nucleotides agree with TRBD2. The CDR3 covers 18 residues. Germline CDR1 SEHNR, CDR2 FQNEAQ (reference sequence). V was clipped by 6 bases and J by 9 bases; unmatched bases: 15. The CDR3 reads CASSPGLAGGRRGPEQFF. DNA of the CDR3: TGTGCCAGCAGTCCCGGACTAGCGGGAGGGCGTCGGGGGCCTGAGCAGTTCTTC.

The chain recombines TRBV6-2 or TRBV6-3 with TRBJ2-1, with a possible D match to TRBD1 (6 bases). CDR1 and CDR2 from the germline V gene are MNHEY and SVGEGT. The CDR3 spans 16 residues. Deletions cut 6 bases from V and 5 bases from J, with 20 bases between. The CDR3 DNA sequence: TGTGCCAGCAGCCTAACGACACGGGACAAGGACAATGAGCAGTTCTTC. Translating it yields CASSLTTRDKDNEQFF.

This clonotype was observed a few times. This chain joins TRBV7-9 and TRBJ1-1, with D maybe TRBD1 (6 bases). Per germline, CDR1 SEHNR and CDR2 FQNEAQ (reference sequence). Trimming removed 8 bases from V and 6 bases from J, with 7 bases in between. The CDR3 loop spans 10 amino acids. The DNA of the CDR3 is TGTGCCAGCGGGGGCTCTGAAGCTTTCTTT. Protein sequence: CASGGSEAFF.

This clonotype was observed a few times. The gene calls are TRBV28 and TRBJ2-7, with D maybe TRBD1 (6 bases). With 4 bases removed from V and 2 bases from J, the gap between germline ends came to 12 bases. This CDR3 contains 14 residues. Germline CDR1 reads MDHEN; CDR2 reads SYDVKM. The CDR3 protein is CASSSRQETYEQYF. DNA of the CDR3: TGTGCCAGCAGTTCCCGACAGGAAACCTACGAGCAGTACTTC.

The rearrangement joins TRBV6-6 to TRBJ1-5; TRBD1 matches at 7 bases. J lost 5 bases, V lost 5 bases, and 3 bases had no gene match. The germline V gene has CDR1 MNHNY and CDR2 SVGAGI (reference sequence). There are 13 residues in the CDR3. In DNA form, the CDR3 reads TGTGCCAGCAGTAGCGACAGGGATCAGCCCCAGCATTTT. Its translation is CASSSDRDQPQHF.

V is TRBV27 and J is TRBJ2-5, with D perhaps matching TRBD2 (6 bases). V was clipped by 0 bases and J by 9 bases, with 17 bases between them. This CDR3 comprises 15 residues. Germline loops: CDR1 MNHEY, CDR2 SMNVEV (reference sequence). The CDR3 is CASSLSTSGSDPQYF. The CDR3 nucleotides are TGTGCCAGCAGTTTATCGACTAGTGGGAGCGATCCCCAGTACTTC.

The chain combines TRBV7-8 with TRBJ2-7, with TRBD2 identical over 8 bases. The CDR3 has 15 amino acids. The germline CDR1 and CDR2 sequences are SGHVS and FQNEAQ. J gave up 3 bases and V 0 bases, and 4 bases lay outside the gene matches. Written as DNA, the CDR3 is TGTGCCAGCAGCTTAGCGGCGGGGGGAAACTACGAGCAGTACTTC. Translation gives CASSLAAGGNYEQYF.

This clonotype was detected a few times. J is TRBJ1-5 and V is TRBV7-4; D uncertain. The germline V gene encodes CDR1 SGHVT and CDR2 SQSDAQ. The ends were cut back, 1 base at V and 5 bases at J, with 6 bases in the middle. This CDR3 region has 13 residues. CDR3 sequence: CASSLVGDQPQHF. Written as DNA, the CDR3 is TGTGCCAGCAGCTTAGTGGGAGATCAGCCCCAGCATTTT.

The V gene is TRBV29-1, the J gene TRBJ2-5; TRBD2 agrees at 8 bases. CDR1 and CDR2 (germline): SQVTM, ANQGSEA. V was clipped by 0 bases and J by 14 bases; unmatched bases: 14. The CDR3 length is 14 residues. CDR3 amino acids: CSVEDDSGTPAAYF. In DNA form, the CDR3 reads TGCAGCGTTGAAGATGATAGCGGGACTCCCGCGGCTTACTTC.

Only a few counts were recorded for this clonotype. V and J are TRBV19 and TRBJ1-2; 7 bases map to TRBD1. J gave up 2 bases and V 9 bases, and 15 bases lay outside the gene matches. CDR1 LNHDA and CDR2 SQIVND come from the germline V gene (reference sequence). There are 16 residues in the CDR3. CDR3 DNA sequence: TGTGCCAGAATTCCGAGGGGGGACAGTGGCAACTATGGCTACACCTTC. This gives the protein CARIPRGDSGNYGYTF.

The chain has TRBV12-5 and TRBJ2-3; tentatively, D is TRBD1 or TRBD2 (5 bases each). Germline CDR1 is LGHNT and CDR2 is FRNRAP. There are 15 residues in the CDR3. Trimming removed 6 bases at V and 4 bases at J, with 17 bases between. CDR3 DNA sequence: TGTGCTAGTGGCGACCGGGACGGCAGGCCAGATACGCAGTATTTT. Protein product: CASGDRDGRPDTQYF. Using reference TRBV12-5 and TRBJ2-3 for the parts outside the CDR3, the full variable domain is DARVTQTPRHKVTEMGQEVTMRCQPILGHNTVFWYRQTMMQGLELLAYFRNRAPLDDSGMPKDRFSAEMPDATLATLKIQPSEPRDSAVYFCASGDRDGRPDTQYFGPGTRLTVL.

This clonotype was observed a handful of times. The chain recombines TRBV7-2 with TRBJ2-1; D unresolved. V was pared by 5 bases and J by 6 bases, with 5 bases between. Germline loops: CDR1 SGHTA, CDR2 FQGNSA. The CDR3 extends over 11 amino acids. In nucleotides, the CDR3 is TGTGCCAGCAGCCCCGCCAATGAGCAGTTCTTC. Translated: CASSPANEQFF.

V gene TRBV7-2 combines with J gene TRBJ2-3, with unresolved D. V gave up 3 bases and J gave up 5 bases, with 24 bases separating them. CDR1 SGHTA and CDR2 FQGNSA come from the germline V gene. The CDR3 consists of 18 residues. The CDR3 DNA is TGTGCCAGCAGCTTTGGGCAGCGTTCCCACCTAAAAAGAGATACGCAGTATTTT. The encoded protein is CASSFGQRSHLKRDTQYF.

The chain links TRBV28 to TRBJ2-7; D is unresolved. In germline, CDR1 is MDHEN, CDR2 SYDVKM. The CDR3 sequence is 12 residues long. Trimming took off 3 bases at V and 7 bases at J, with 10 bases between the two ends. CDR3 region: CASSFRSLEQYF. CDR3 bases: TGTGCCAGCAGTTTTAGGAGTTTGGAGCAGTACTTC.

The genes are TRBV7-8 and TRBJ1-5; D ambiguous. V shed 6 bases and J shed 1 base, with 10 bases lying between them. Per the germline V gene, CDR1 is SGHVS and CDR2 is FQNEAQ. This CDR3 region has 14 residues. This CDR3 reads CASSRRASNQPQHF. The DNA of the CDR3 is TGTGCCAGCAGTCGCCGAGCCAGCAATCAGCCCCAGCATTTT.

The rearrangement joins TRBV20-1 to TRBJ2-7; 10 bases are shared with TRBD2. The V and J ends lost 6 bases and 6 bases, in that order; junction bases with no gene match: 11. This CDR3 is 14 amino acids long. Germline V CDR1 and CDR2: DFQATT, SNEGSKA (reference sequence). The CDR3 here is CSAPPLAGGGEQYF. The CDR3 DNA follows: TGCAGTGCGCCCCCCTTAGCGGGAGGAGGCGAGCAGTACTTC.

V and J are TRBV7-6 and TRBJ2-1, with D possibly being TRBD2 (6 bases). V lost 5 bases to trimming and J lost 7 bases, with 9 bases between them. The CDR3 is made up of 12 amino acids. The germline gives CDR1 SGHVS, CDR2 FNYEAQ. The CDR3, as DNA: TGTGCCAGCAGCGAACTAGCTAATGAGCAGTTCTTC. This encodes CASSELANEQFF.

The gene calls are TRBV6-1 and TRBJ2-7; 9 bases agree with TRBD1. The V and J ends lost 6 bases and 5 bases, in that order; junction bases with no gene match: 14. The CDR3 sequence is 16 residues long. The V gene's germline CDR1 is MNHNS and CDR2 SASEGT. The CDR3 bases are TGTGCCAGCAGCCACCCGGGACAGGGTTTTTCCAACGAGCAGTACTTC. It specifies CASSHPGQGFSNEQYF.